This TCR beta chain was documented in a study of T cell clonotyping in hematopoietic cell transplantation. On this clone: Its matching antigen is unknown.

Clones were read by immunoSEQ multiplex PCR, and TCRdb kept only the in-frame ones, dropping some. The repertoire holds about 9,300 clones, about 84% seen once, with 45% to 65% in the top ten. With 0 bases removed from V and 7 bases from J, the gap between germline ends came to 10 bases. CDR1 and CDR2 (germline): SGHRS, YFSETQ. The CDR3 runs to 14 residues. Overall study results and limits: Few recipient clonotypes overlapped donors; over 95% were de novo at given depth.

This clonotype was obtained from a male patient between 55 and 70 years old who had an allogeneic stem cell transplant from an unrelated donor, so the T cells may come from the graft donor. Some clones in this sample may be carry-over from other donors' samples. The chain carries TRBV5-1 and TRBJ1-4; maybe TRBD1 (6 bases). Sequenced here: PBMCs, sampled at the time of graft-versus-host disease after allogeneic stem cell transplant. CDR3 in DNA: TGCGCCAGCAGCTTGGAACAGGGCGGTGAAAAACTGTTTTTT. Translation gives CASSLEQGGEKLFF.